This T cell receptor (beta chain) is drawn from a study of cytomegalovirus exposure and HLA in healthy donors. The study, taken as a whole, reports: Analysis performed later found around 15,000 TCR beta sequences associated with HLA alleles at 0.05 false discovery rate.

As concerns this clone: Antigen unknown.

PCR involved 60 Vbeta and 13 Jbeta primers. Sequencing used immunoSEQ multiplex PCR; TCRdb keeps in-frame clones, though not all of them. The sample consists of some 160,000 clones, approximately 86% of them appearing once. Germline V gives CDR1 SGDLS, CDR2 YYNGEE. V dropped 4 bases and J dropped 5 bases, with 12 bases sitting between them. The CDR3 has 13 residues. The chain couples TRBV9 to TRBJ2-5, with D possibly TRBD2 on 6 matching bases. Sequencing was done on a sample of PBMCs. The clonotype originates from a woman younger than 35 in good health and CMV-seronegative. The CDR3 loop reads CASSPRLGETQYF. CDR3 sequence (DNA): TGTGCCAGCAGCCCACGACTAGGGGAGACCCAGTACTTC.